Listed here is a single TCR beta chain. Its specificity is not known. Survey-level immunoSEQ v3.0 assays were run. Using immunoSEQ multiplex PCR, the repertoire was profiled, and TCRdb retains in-frame clones only, with some absent. The sample has fewer than 20,000 clones, just over 75% seen once. The data derive from a study of long-term antiretroviral therapy in people with HIV. General observations from the study: Repertoire composition at all time points was dominated by clones that had expanded before ART.

The ends lost 6 bases at V and 2 bases at J; junction bases unmatched: 8. The CDR3 consists of 15 residues. In germline, CDR1 is SNHLY, CDR2 FYNNEI. The starting material was unsorted PBMCs, obtained 2.1 years after starting antiretroviral therapy. The clonotype comes from a man between 35 and 55 years old with HIV. V gene TRBV2 combines with J gene TRBJ1-2; 8 nucleotides match TRBD1. The DNA for the CDR3 is TGTGCCAGCAGACTAGAAGGACAGGGAAACTATGGCTACACCTTC. Translated, it gives CASRLEGQGNYGYTF. The full variable domain, rest sourced from reference TRBV2 and TRBJ1-2, is EPEVTQTPSHQVTQMGQEVILRCVPISNHLYFYWYRQILGQKVEFLVSFYNNEISEKSEIFDDQFSVERPDGSNFTLKIRSTKLEDSAMYFCASRLEGQGNYGYTFGSGTRLTVV.